Each of the 23 T cell receptor beta chains below was sequenced from the same sample in a study of CD8 T cells in ankylosing spondylitis. Each CDR3 protein is one row after TCRdb ran MiXCR on the 5' RACE reads. The sample includes about 150,000 distinct CDR3 sequences, 7% to 8% of them seen just once. Source material: blood, either unsorted or a sorted T cell fraction (not recorded which). Every receptor here comes from a female donor with ankylosing spondylitis or in good health (not recorded which).

This clonotype was recorded many times. The chain carries TRBV5-8 and TRBJ1-1, with 9 bases identical to TRBD1. With 2 bases clipped from V and 1 base from J, the junction kept 3 bases outside the gene matches. The CDR3 totals 15 residues. Germline V lookup: CDR1 SGHTS, CDR2 YDEGEE. This CDR3 is CASSFRDRENTEAFF. For the CDR3, the DNA is TGTGCCAGCAGCTTCCGGGACAGGGAGAACACTGAAGCTTTCTTT.

This clonotype appeared many times. J is TRBJ2-2 and V is TRBV6-2 or TRBV6-3; the match to TRBD1 covers 9 bases. Germline lookup yields CDR1 MNHEY and CDR2 SVGEGT. V was clipped by 2 bases and J by 0 bases; unmatched bases: 4. This CDR3 region has 17 residues. The CDR3 spells CASSYHGTGPNTGELFF. The CDR3 DNA reads TGTGCCAGCAGTTACCATGGGACAGGGCCGAACACCGGGGAGCTGTTTTTT.

This clonotype appeared many times. The genes are TRBV5-1 and TRBJ2-2; tentative D call: TRBD1 (6 bases). V dropped 3 bases and J dropped 5 bases, with 11 bases sitting between them. The CDR3 is made up of 14 amino acids. Germline lookup yields CDR1 SGHRS and CDR2 YFSETQ. In DNA, the CDR3 is TGCGCCAGCAGCTCAGGGGATATGACCGGGGAGCTGTTTTTT. This translates into CASSSGDMTGELFF.

This clonotype came up many times. The J gene is TRBJ2-5, the V gene TRBV3-1; no clear D gene. The ends were cut back, 4 bases at V and 7 bases at J, with 10 bases in the middle. The length of the CDR3 is 12 residues. CDR1 is LGHDT and CDR2 is YNNKEL in the germline V gene (reference sequence). The chain's CDR3 is CASSRSYGTQYF. The CDR3, as DNA: TGTGCCAGCAGCCGAAGCTATGGGACCCAGTACTTC.

This clonotype was counted ten times or more. The chain employs TRBV6-1 and TRBJ1-6; tentative D call: TRBD1 (5 bases). This CDR3 has 14 amino acids. Trimming stripped 6 bases from V and 7 bases from J, with 13 bases between. Per the germline V gene, CDR1 is MNHNS and CDR2 is SASEGT. The CDR3 reads CASSPPGRNSPLHF. The CDR3 nucleotides are TGTGCCAGCAGCCCTCCGGGGCGGAATTCACCCCTCCACTTT.

The rearrangement links TRBV19 to TRBJ2-7; maybe TRBD1 (6 bases). V lost 1 base, J lost 4 bases, and 11 bases lay in between. The CDR3 sequence is 14 residues long. The germline CDR1 and CDR2 sequences are LNHDA and SQIVND (reference sequence). CDR3 sequence: CASSIGRGMYEQYF. In nucleotides, the CDR3 is TGTGCCAGTAGTATAGGCAGGGGTATGTACGAGCAGTACTTC.

This clonotype was recorded at least ten times. V and J are TRBV7-2 and TRBJ2-1; no firm D call. This CDR3 has 14 residues. V shed 1 base and J shed 6 bases, with 10 bases lying between them. CDR1 and CDR2 (germline): SGHTA, FQGNSA. CDR3 residues: CASSLGASINEQFF. In nucleotides, the CDR3 is TGTGCCAGCAGCTTAGGGGCCAGTATCAATGAGCAGTTCTTC.

The chain recombines TRBV4-3 with TRBJ1-4, with TRBD1 matching 11 bases. CDR1 and CDR2 (germline): LGHNA, YSLEER. The CDR3 extends over 17 amino acids. Trimming removed 4 bases from V and 5 bases from J; junction bases left unmatched: 9. This chain's CDR3 is CASSPGTGGDLNEKLFF. The CDR3 DNA reads as TGCGCCAGCAGCCCCGGGACAGGGGGGGACTTAAATGAAAAACTGTTTTTT.

This clonotype was observed at least ten times. The V gene is TRBV6-2 or TRBV6-3, the J gene TRBJ1-5, with 7 bases matching TRBD1. The CDR3 totals 15 residues. Trimming cost V 6 bases and J 2 bases; bases outside gene matches: 7. Germline CDR1 is MNHEY and CDR2 is SVGEGT. The CDR3, as DNA: TGTGCCAGCAGAGCCGGGGGGACAGGCAATCAGCCCCAGCATTTT. The encoded protein is CASRAGGTGNQPQHF.

This clonotype has ten or more counts. CDR3 coding DNA: TGTGCCAGCAGTTACCCGGCACCTAGTAGCAATCAGCCCCAGCATTTT. Translating gives CASSYPAPSSNQPQHF. This rearrangement joins TRBV6-5 to TRBJ1-5; the D is unclear. V lost 2 bases and J lost 0, with 11 bases in between. Germline CDR1 and CDR2: MNHEY and SVGAGI. The CDR3 is 16 residues long.

This clonotype came up a few times. This sequence joins TRBV7-2 and TRBJ2-3; 10 bases are a match to TRBD2. CDR1 SGHTA and CDR2 FQGNSA come from the germline V gene. The CDR3 totals 17 residues. V lost 4 bases, J lost 0 bases, and 7 bases stayed unmatched. CDR3 sequence: CASSSPLTSGSTDTQYF. CDR3 DNA: TGTGCCAGCAGCTCCCCTTTGACTAGCGGGAGCACAGATACGCAGTATTTT. Together with reference TRBV7-2 and TRBJ2-3, the CDR3 gives the full variable domain: GAGVSQSPSNKVTEKGKDVELRCDPISGHTALYWYRQSLGQGLEFLIYFQGNSAPDKSGLPSDRFSAERTGGSVSTLTIQRTQQEDSAVYLCASSSPLTSGSTDTQYFGPGTRLTVL.

This clonotype showed up just a few times. The gene calls are TRBV18 and TRBJ2-3; either TRBD1 or TRBD2 may supply D (6 bases each). CDR3 length: 15 amino acids. V lost 3 bases and J lost 2, with 12 bases in between. Germline values: CDR1 KGHSH, CDR2 LQKENI. The CDR3 spells CASSPRGPNTDTQYF. The CDR3 DNA is TGTGCCAGCTCACCTCGGGGGCCGAACACAGATACGCAGTATTTT.

This clonotype was recorded many times. The rearrangement joins TRBV7-8 to TRBJ1-2, with D maybe TRBD1 (6 bases). From germline, CDR1 is SGHVS and CDR2 FQNEAQ. The CDR3 spans 14 residues. Trimming removed 7 bases from V and 6 bases from J, with 18 bases in between. CDR3 nucleotides: TGTGCCAGCACCTCAACTCCGGGGGGCGATGGCTACACCTTC. Residues: CASTSTPGGDGYTF.

This clonotype was seen repeatedly, ten times or more. The chain links TRBV12-3 or TRBV12-4 to TRBJ1-1; D call uncertain. This CDR3 comprises 13 residues. The V and J ends lost 6 bases and 4 bases respectively, with 12 bases between them. CDR3 in amino acids: CASRLPVGTEAFF. The CDR3 coding sequence is TGTGCCAGCAGGTTGCCTGTGGGCACTGAAGCTTTCTTT.

In this sample, this clonotype turned up many times. The chain employs TRBV20-1 and TRBJ1-5; D is unresolved. Germline values: CDR1 DFQATT, CDR2 SNEGSKA (reference sequence). The length of the CDR3 is 15 residues. Trimming removed 3 bases at V and 1 base at J, with 13 bases between. The CDR3: CSARVPGESNQPQHF. In DNA, the CDR3 is TGCAGTGCTAGGGTGCCCGGGGAGAGCAATCAGCCCCAGCATTTT.

This clonotype came up many times. The V and J genes are TRBV6-1 and TRBJ1-2; a weak D match, TRBD1 (6 bases). This CDR3 contains 16 residues. V was clipped by 4 bases and J by 0 bases, with 15 bases between them. The germline gives CDR1 MNHNS, CDR2 SASEGT. DNA for the CDR3: TGTGCCAGCAGTGGCCGGGACACCTATGCTAACTATGGCTACACCTTC. Protein sequence: CASSGRDTYANYGYTF.

Many counts were recorded for this clonotype. A junction boundary mismatches the germline segment, possibly from a read error. V gene TRBV7-7 combines with J gene TRBJ2-7, with D possibly TRBD1 on 6 matching bases. This CDR3 contains 13 residues. Per the germline V gene, CDR1 is SSHAT and CDR2 is FNYEAQ (reference sequence). The CDR3 loop is CASSSIQGYEQYF. The DNA of the CDR3 is TGTGCTAGCAGCTCAATACAGGGATACGAGCAGTACTTC.

This clonotype was recorded at least ten times. The chain carries TRBV29-1 and TRBJ2-3; TRBD1 is a possible D gene (5 bases). Germline CDR1 and CDR2: SQVTM and ANQGSEA. The germline V and J ends were trimmed by 3 bases and 10 bases, with 8 bases remaining between them. This CDR3 has 10 residues. CDR3 DNA sequence: TGCAGCGTTGACAGGGCTCCGCAGTATTTT. This codes for CSVDRAPQYF.

This clonotype was found many times. This chain joins TRBV4-1 and TRBJ2-7; tentatively, D is TRBD1 (5 bases). The CDR3 is 16 amino acids. The germline V and J ends were trimmed by 1 base and 0 bases, with 13 bases remaining between them. Germline V lookup: CDR1 MGHRA, CDR2 YSYEKL. CDR3 coding DNA: TGCGCCAGCAGCCAAGGGATGTCAGGGATCTCCTACGAGCAGTACTTC. This codes for CASSQGMSGISYEQYF.

This clonotype was recorded at least ten times. The rearrangement uses TRBV24-1 and TRBJ1-5; a possible D gene is TRBD1 (5 bases). CDR3 length: 13 residues. Germline loops: CDR1 KGHDR, CDR2 SFDVKD. The V and J ends lost 5 bases and 4 bases respectively, with 8 bases between them. The CDR3 DNA follows: TGTGCCACCAGTGGCAGGGATAATCAGCCCCAGCATTTT. Translation gives CATSGRDNQPQHF.

This clonotype was picked up many times. The chain has TRBV6-2 or TRBV6-3 and TRBJ2-3, with D maybe TRBD2 (7 bases). Germline loops: CDR1 MNHEY, CDR2 SVGEGT. Trimming pared 8 bases from V and 5 bases from J, leaving 20 bases between. This CDR3 is built from 15 residues. The CDR3 sequence is CASRSPGGLGDTQYF. CDR3 coding DNA: TGTGCCAGCCGATCCCCGGGGGGCCTGGGAGATACGCAGTATTTT.

This clonotype was observed at least ten times. CDR3 DNA: TGCAGTGCTGTCGAGGACAGCTCCACCTACGAGCAGTACTTC. Translation gives CSAVEDSSTYEQYF. The chain employs TRBV20-1 and TRBJ2-7; tentatively, D is TRBD1 (6 bases). CDR1 is DFQATT and CDR2 is SNEGSKA in the germline V gene (reference sequence). The CDR3 runs 14 residues. Trimming removed 5 bases from V and 2 bases from J, with 16 bases in between.

This clonotype occurred many times. This chain links TRBV4-1 with TRBJ1-1; weak D call: TRBD1 (5 bases). The CDR3 runs 14 residues. Germline CDR1 and CDR2: MGHRA and YSYEKL. The ends were cut back, 0 bases at V and 5 bases at J, with 10 bases in the middle. The CDR3 region is CASSQDNPGTEAFF. As DNA, the CDR3 is TGCGCCAGCAGCCAAGATAATCCAGGGACTGAAGCTTTCTTT.